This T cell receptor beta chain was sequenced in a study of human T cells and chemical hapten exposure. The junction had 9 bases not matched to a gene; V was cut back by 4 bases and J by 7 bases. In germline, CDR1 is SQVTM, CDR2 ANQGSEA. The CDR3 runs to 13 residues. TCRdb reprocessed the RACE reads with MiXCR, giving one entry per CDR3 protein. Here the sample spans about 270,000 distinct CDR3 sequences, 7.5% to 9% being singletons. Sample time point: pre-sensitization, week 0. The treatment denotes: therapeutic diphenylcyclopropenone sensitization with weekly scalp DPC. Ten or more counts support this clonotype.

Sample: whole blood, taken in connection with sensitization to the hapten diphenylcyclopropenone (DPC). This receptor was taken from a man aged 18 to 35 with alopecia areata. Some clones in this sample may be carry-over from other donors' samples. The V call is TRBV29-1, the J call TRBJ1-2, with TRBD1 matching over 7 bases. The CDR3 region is CSVGGRQGGGYTF. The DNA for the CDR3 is TGCAGCGTTGGGGGGAGACAGGGCGGTGGCTACACCTTC.